This T cell receptor beta chain was found in a study of T cells in localized non-small cell lung cancer. The CDR3 covers 12 residues. V lost 8 bases, J lost 4 bases, and 4 bases stayed unmatched. Germline loops: CDR1 LNHNV, CDR2 YYDKDF (reference sequence). Only in-frame clones appear in the TCRdb table, and some are missing; sequencing was by immunoSEQ multiplex PCR. In the table there are some 51,000 clones, 75% to 90% of which are singletons. The rearrangement links TRBV15 to TRBJ1-2; TRBD1 matches 7 bases. The sequences come from peripheral blood, collected before any cancer treatment. The sequence came from a woman between 35 and 75 years old with stage I lung adenocarcinoma. The CDR3 spells CATAEGAYGYTF. In DNA form, the CDR3 reads TGTGCCACCGCGGAGGGGGCCTATGGCTACACCTTC.